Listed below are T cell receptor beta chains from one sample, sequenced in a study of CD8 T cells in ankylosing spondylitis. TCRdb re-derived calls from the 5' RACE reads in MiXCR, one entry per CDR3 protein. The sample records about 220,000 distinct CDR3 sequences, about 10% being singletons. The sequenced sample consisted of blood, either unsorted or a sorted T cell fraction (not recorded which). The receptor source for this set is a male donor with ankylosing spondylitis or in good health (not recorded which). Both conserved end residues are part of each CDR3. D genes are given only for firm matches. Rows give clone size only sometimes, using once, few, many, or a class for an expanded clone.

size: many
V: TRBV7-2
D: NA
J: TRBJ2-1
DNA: TGTGCCAGCAGCGTCCAGGGGGGGGCTAATGAGCAGTTCTTC
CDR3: CASSVQGGANEQFF

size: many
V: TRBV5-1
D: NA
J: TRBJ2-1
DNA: TGCGCCAGCAGCCTGCGGGCAGGGGGGGTGTCCAATGAGCAGTTCTTC
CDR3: CASSLRAGGVSNEQFF

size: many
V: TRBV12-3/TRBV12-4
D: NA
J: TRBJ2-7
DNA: TGTGCCAGCAGTTTACGGGGCGACGAGCAGTACTTC
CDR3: CASSLRGDEQYF

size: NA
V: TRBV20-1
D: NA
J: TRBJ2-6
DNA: TGCAGTGCTAGCTCGACGGGTGCTGGGGCCAACGTCCTGACTTTC
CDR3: CSASSTGAGANVLTF

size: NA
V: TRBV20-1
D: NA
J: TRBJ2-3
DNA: TGCAGTGCTATGTGGAGGGGCGTAGATACGCAGTATTTT
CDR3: CSAMWRGVDTQYF

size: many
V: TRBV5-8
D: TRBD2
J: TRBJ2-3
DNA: TGTGCCAGCAGCTTAGTAGCGGGGGGGCGAGATACGCAGTATTTT
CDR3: CASSLVAGGRDTQYF

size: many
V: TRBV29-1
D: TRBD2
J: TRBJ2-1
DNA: TGCAGGGCGGGCGGGGGGTCGAATGAGCAGTTCTTC
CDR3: CRAGGGSNEQFF

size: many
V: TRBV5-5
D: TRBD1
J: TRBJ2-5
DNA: TGTGCCAGCAGCTTGGACAGGGGATGGGAGACCCAGTACTTC
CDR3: CASSLDRGWETQYF

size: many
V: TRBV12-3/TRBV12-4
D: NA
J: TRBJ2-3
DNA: TGTGCCAGCAGTTTCTTAGGGGGGGCACTGACAGATACGCAGTATTTT
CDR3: CASSFLGGALTDTQYF

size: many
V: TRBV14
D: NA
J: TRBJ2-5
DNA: TGTGCCAGCAGGGACGGTCTAGAAGGAGAGACCCAGTACTTC
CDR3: CASRDGLEGETQYF

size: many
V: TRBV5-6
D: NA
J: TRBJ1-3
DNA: TGTGCCAGCAGCTTGGGAGGGCCTGGAAACACCATATATTTT
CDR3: CASSLGGPGNTIYF

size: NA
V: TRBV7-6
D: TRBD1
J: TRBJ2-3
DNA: TGTGCCAGCAGCTTAGTGGGGACAGGGACCGAAAAAACAGATACGCAGTATTTT
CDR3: CASSLVGTGTEKTDTQYF

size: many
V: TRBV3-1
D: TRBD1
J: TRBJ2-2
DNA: TGTGCCAGCAGCCACTCGAAGGGGGCAGGGGACACCGGGGAGCTGTTTTTT
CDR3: CASSHSKGAGDTGELFF

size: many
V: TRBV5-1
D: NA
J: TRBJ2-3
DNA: TGCGCCAGCAGCTGGGCCCCGGGGTCAGATACGCAGTATTTT
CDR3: CASSWAPGSDTQYF

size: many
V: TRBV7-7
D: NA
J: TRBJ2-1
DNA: TGTGCTAGCAGCCTAACCGGGACAAGCTCCTACAATGAGCAGTTCTTC
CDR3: CASSLTGTSSYNEQFF

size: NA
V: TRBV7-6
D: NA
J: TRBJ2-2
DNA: TGTGCCAGCTTTTACTCTGACACCGGGGAGCTGTTTTTT
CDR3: CASFYSDTGELFF

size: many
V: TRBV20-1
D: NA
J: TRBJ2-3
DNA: TGCAGTGTATGGCCGGGGACCTCAGATACGCAGTATTTT
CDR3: CSVWPGTSDTQYF

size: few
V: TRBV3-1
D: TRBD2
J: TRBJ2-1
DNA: TGTGCCAGCAGCCAAGATTCGTCGGGGGGGAGAAAAAAGTTCTTC
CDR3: CASSQDSSGGRKKFF

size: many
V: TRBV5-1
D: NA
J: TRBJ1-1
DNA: TGCGCCAGCAGGCGCGTGGGGAGGACTGAAGCTTTCTTT
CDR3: CASRRVGRTEAFF

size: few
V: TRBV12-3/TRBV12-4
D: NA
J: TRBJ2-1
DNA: TGTGCCAGCAGTCATCGACAAGGAGGGGATGAGCAGTTCTTC
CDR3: CASSHRQGGDEQFF

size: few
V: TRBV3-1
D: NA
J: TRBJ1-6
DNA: TGTGCCAGCAGCCAATATGGGGCGCGGAATTCACCCCTCCACTTT
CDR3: CASSQYGARNSPLHF

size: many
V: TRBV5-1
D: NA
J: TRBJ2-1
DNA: TGCGCCAGCAGCGTGGACGGCAACTCCTACAATGAGCAGTTCTTC
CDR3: CASSVDGNSYNEQFF

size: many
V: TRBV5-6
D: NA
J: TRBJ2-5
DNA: TGTGCCAGCAGCTTGCTACAGGTAGCGGAGACCCAGTACTTC
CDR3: CASSLLQVAETQYF

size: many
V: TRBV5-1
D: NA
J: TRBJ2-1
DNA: TGCGCCAGCAGCTCCTTCGCTTCTGACAGTCACAATGAGCAGTTCTTC
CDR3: CASSSFASDSHNEQFF

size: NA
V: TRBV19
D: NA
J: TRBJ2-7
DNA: TGTGCCAGTAGTATAGATATCCAGGGAGCCTACGAGCAGTACTTC
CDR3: CASSIDIQGAYEQYF

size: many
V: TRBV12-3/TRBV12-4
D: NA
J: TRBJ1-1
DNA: TGTGCCAGCCTGATAGGGGGGGGAGGGAACACTGAAGCTTTCTTT
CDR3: CASLIGGGGNTEAFF

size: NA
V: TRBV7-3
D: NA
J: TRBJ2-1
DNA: TGTGCCAGCAGCTTAGGCCCCGGAGGCAGCAATGAGCAGTTCTTC
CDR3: CASSLGPGGSNEQFF

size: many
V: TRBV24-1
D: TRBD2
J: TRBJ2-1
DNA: TGTGCCACCAGTGCTAGCGGGGGGGAGAATGAGCAGTTCTTC
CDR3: CATSASGGENEQFF

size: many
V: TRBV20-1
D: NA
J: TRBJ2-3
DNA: TGCAGTGCTAGAACGGTGGGCACAGATACGCAGTATTTT
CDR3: CSARTVGTDTQYF

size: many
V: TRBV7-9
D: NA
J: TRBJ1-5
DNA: TGTGCCAGCAGTCCCGGGGATAATAGCAATCAGCCCCAGCATTTT
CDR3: CASSPGDNSNQPQHF

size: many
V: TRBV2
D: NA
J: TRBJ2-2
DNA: TGTGCCAGCAGTGGGACTGGTAGCGGCACCGGGGAGCTGTTTTTT
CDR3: CASSGTGSGTGELFF

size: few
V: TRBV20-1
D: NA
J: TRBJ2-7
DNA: TGCAGTGCTAGAGATATGGCTCGGCAGGCTGACGAGCAGTACTTC
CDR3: CSARDMARQADEQYF

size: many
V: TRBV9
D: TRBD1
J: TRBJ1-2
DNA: TGTGCCAGCAGGAAAGAGGGGACAGGGGCGTCTGGCTACACCTTC
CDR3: CASRKEGTGASGYTF

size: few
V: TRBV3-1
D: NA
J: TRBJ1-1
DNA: TGTGCCAGCAGCCAAGGACAGCTCACTGAAGCTTTCTTT
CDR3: CASSQGQLTEAFF

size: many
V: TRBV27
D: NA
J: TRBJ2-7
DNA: TGTGCCAGCAGTCTTCGTGGAGCGGCAGCCTACGAGCAGTACTTC
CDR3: CASSLRGAAAYEQYF

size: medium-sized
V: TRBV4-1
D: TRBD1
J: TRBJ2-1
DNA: TGCGCCAGCAGCCAAGAAGAGGTTAAGGGACAGGGATACAATGAGCAGTTCTTC
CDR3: CASSQEEVKGQGYNEQFF

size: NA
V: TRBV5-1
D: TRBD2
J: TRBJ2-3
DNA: TGCGCCAGCAGCTTGGTGGCTAGCGGGGAGGCAGATACGCAGTATTTT
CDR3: CASSLVASGEADTQYF

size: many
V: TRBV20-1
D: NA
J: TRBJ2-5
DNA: TGCAGTGCTAGAGATCGATACCAAGAGACCCAGTACTTC
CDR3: CSARDRYQETQYF

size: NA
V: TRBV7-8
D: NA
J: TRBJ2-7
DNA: TGTGCCAGCAGCTTAGTAGGGGCTAGGGGCACCTACGAGCAGTACTTC
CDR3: CASSLVGARGTYEQYF

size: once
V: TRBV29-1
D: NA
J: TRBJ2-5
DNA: TGCAGCGTTGAACTTGAGGCAGGGACACAAGAGACCCAGTACTTC
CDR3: CSVELEAGTQETQYF

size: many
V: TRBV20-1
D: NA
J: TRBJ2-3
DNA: TGCAGTGCTAGGGACGGGTCGGCCACAGATACGCAGTATTTT
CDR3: CSARDGSATDTQYF

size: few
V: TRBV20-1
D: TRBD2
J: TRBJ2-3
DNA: TGCAGTGCTACCCGGGGGGGGATACCTAGCACAGATACGCAGTATTTT
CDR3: CSATRGGIPSTDTQYF

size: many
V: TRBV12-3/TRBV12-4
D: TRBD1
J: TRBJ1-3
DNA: TGTGCCACCCTAGTGACAGGGAAGCGGTCTGGAAACACCATATATTTT
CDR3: CATLVTGKRSGNTIYF

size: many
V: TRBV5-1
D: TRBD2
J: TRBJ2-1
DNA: TGCGCCAGCAGCTTGGGAGCCCGGGGGGGTACCCTCACGTTCTTC
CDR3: CASSLGARGGTLTFF

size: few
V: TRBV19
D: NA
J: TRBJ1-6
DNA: TGTGCCAGCCAGAGGGCCAATTCACCCCTCCACTTT
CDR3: CASQRANSPLHF